These T cell receptor beta chains were read from a single sample in a study of cytotoxic CD8 clonotypes in ibrutinib-treated CLL. Sequencing used immunoSEQ multiplex PCR; TCRdb keeps in-frame clones, though not all of them. The repertoire holds approximately 190,000 clones, with 70% as singletons. The specimen comprised PBMCs, sampled after 12 months of ibrutinib treatment. These receptor sequences come from a human donor with chronic lymphocytic leukemia. Both conserved end residues are part of each CDR3. A D gene is named only where the DNA matches it firmly. Size tells how often a clone was seen (once, few, many) or the class of an expanded clone, and some rows leave it out.

.	.	TRBJ1-2	TRBV9	TGTGCCAGCAGCGTAGTCCCCGACGGGAACTATGGCTACACCTTC	CASSVVPDGNYGYTF
.	.	TRBJ1-2	TRBV27	TGTGCCAGCAGTCCCCGTTCGGGGGGCTACACCTTC	CASSPRSGGYTF
.	TRBD1	TRBJ2-5	TRBV6-6	TGTGCCAGCAGGGACAGGGCAGGGGAGACCCAGTACTTC	CASRDRAGETQYF
.	.	TRBJ2-1	TRBV14	TGTGCCAGCAGCCAAGATCTGGCCGGGAGAGGGGAGCAGTTCTTC	CASSQDLAGRGEQFF
.	.	TRBJ1-4	TRBV7-9	TGTGCCAGCAGCTCCAGCGGGTCTAATGAAAAACTGTTTTTT	CASSSSGSNEKLFF
.	.	TRBJ1-2	TRBV29-1	TGCAGCGTGGGAGGGGCTTCCTATGGCTACACCTTC	CSVGGASYGYTF
few	.	TRBJ1-2	TRBV2	TGTGCCAGCAGTCCTCTGGGGGGCTACACCTTC	CASSPLGGYTF
.	.	TRBJ1-1	TRBV4-2	TGTGCCAGCAGCGTACAGCGTTGGTGGGTGGGGAGTGGCACTGAAGCTTTCTTT	CASSVQRWWVGSGTEAFF
.	TRBD2	TRBJ2-7	TRBV2	TGTGCCAGCGGGCCCACAGCGGGGGACGAGCAGTACTTC	CASGPTAGDEQYF
.	TRBD1	TRBJ1-1	TRBV10-3	TGTGCCATCAGCCAGGGGGCGGTGGACACTGAAGCTTTCTTT	CAISQGAVDTEAFF
few	.	TRBJ1-4	TRBV30	TGTGCCTGGAGTGCCCTCGCAACTAATGAAAAACTGTTTTTT	CAWSALATNEKLFF